The 3 T cell receptor beta chains listed next were all sequenced from one sample in a study of shared clonotypes between healthy human individuals. CD8 cells regarded as naive lacked CD45RO, were positively chosen for CCR7, and omitted terminally differentiated effector memory CD45RA+ cells. TCRdb keeps only in-frame clones here, not all; method: immunoSEQ multiplex PCR. The sample lists fewer than 800,000 clones; 92% were seen once. The sequenced sample consisted of naive CD8+ T cells sorted from blood. These TCRs come from a young man in good health.

CDR3 sequence (DNA): TGTGCCAGCAGCCAAGGGGCCAGATCAGGCTACGAGCAGTACTTC. Encoded protein: CASSQGARSGYEQYF. The chain is built from TRBV14 and TRBJ2-7, with D unresolved. Trimming shortened V by 1 base and J by 3 bases, and 13 bases separated the two germline ends. This CDR3 contains 15 residues. The V gene's germline CDR1 is SGHDN and CDR2 FVKESK.

This clone was observed a few times. The same CDR3 is also encoded by other DNA sequences in this sample. This chain links TRBV6-5 with TRBJ2-7; 8 nucleotides align to TRBD1. CDR1 MNHEY and CDR2 SVGAGI come from the germline V gene. The ends lost 6 bases at V and 3 bases at J; junction bases unmatched: 7. CDR3 length: 14 residues. The CDR3 region is CASSTGTGGYEQYF. As DNA, the CDR3 is TGTGCCAGCAGCACCGGGACAGGCGGCTACGAGCAGTACTTC.

V usage is TRBV10-1 and J usage is TRBJ1-5; D is ambiguous. V lost 2 bases and J 5 bases, leaving 7 bases between the germline ends. CDR3 length equals 13 residues. The germline CDR1 and CDR2 sequences are WNHNN and SYGVQD (reference sequence). CDR3 in DNA: TGCGCCAGCAGTGAGGGCGGTGATCAGCCCCAGCATTTT. The encoded protein is CASSEGGDQPQHF.